Each of the 22 T cell receptor beta chains below was sequenced from the same sample in a study of control samples from healthy donors and cancer patients. Clones were sequenced by immunoSEQ multiplex PCR, and TCRdb holds only the in-frame ones, with some missing. The sample holds some 200,000 clones; about 95% are singletons and the top ten take approximately 1.5%. The source material was blood. The receptors originated from a man aged 50-60 years in good health.

This chain joins TRBV11-2 and TRBJ1-4, with D maybe TRBD1 (5 bases). Trimming took off 5 bases at V and 4 bases at J, with 14 bases between the two ends. Germline values: CDR1 SGHAT, CDR2 FQNNGV. The CDR3 is 15 amino acids. The CDR3, as DNA: TGTGCCAGCAGCCCCTCGGGGCCCCTTAATGAAAAACTGTTTTTT. Protein: CASSPSGPLNEKLFF.

V is TRBV2 and J is TRBJ2-4; the match to TRBD1 covers 10 bases. CDR1 is SNHLY and CDR2 is FYNNEI in the germline V gene. Trimming cost V 6 bases and J 4 bases; bases outside gene matches: 6. The CDR3 length is 15 residues. CDR3 protein: CASSALGQGKNIQYF. CDR3 sequence (DNA): TGTGCCAGCAGCGCTCTGGGACAGGGGAAAAACATTCAGTACTTC.

The chain employs TRBV11-3 and TRBJ1-3; D perhaps matches TRBD1 (6 bases). Between the trimmed V and J ends, which lost 5 bases and 4 bases, there was a span of 21 bases. This CDR3 region has 17 residues. Germline-derived CDR1 and CDR2 are SGHNT and YENEEA. The CDR3 region has the DNA TGTGCCAGCAGCCAGGAGACCGGGGGGCGCGGAGGAAACACCATATATTTT. It is translated as CASSQETGGRGGNTIYF.

The chain uses TRBV5-1 and TRBJ1-4; 7 bases are a match to TRBD1. CDR1 is SGHRS and CDR2 is YFSETQ in the germline V gene. Unmatched junction bases numbered 5, after V lost 3 bases and J lost 0 bases. This CDR3 comprises 16 residues. The CDR3 loop reads CASSSGTVATNEKLFF. CDR3 coding DNA: TGCGCCAGCAGCTCCGGGACAGTTGCAACTAATGAAAAACTGTTTTTT.

J is TRBJ1-2 and V is TRBV6-5; possible D gene TRBD1, 5 bases. The ends were cut back, 0 bases at V and 4 bases at J, with 12 bases in the middle. Germline CDR1 reads MNHEY; CDR2 reads SVGAGI. This CDR3 has 15 amino acids. CDR3 sequence reads: CASSYSAGLGYGYTF. DNA of the CDR3: TGTGCCAGCAGTTACTCGGCAGGGTTGGGCTATGGCTACACCTTC.

The rearrangement links TRBV4-3 to TRBJ2-1; 11 nucleotides align to TRBD2. CDR1 and CDR2 from the germline V gene are LGHNA and YSLEER. The CDR3 length is 16 residues. After removal of 4 bases from V and 4 bases from J, the junction contained 6 bases not matched to a gene. For the CDR3, the DNA is TGCGCCAGCAGCCTTAGCGGGGGGGGATCTTACAATGAGCAGTTCTTC. This gives the protein CASSLSGGGSYNEQFF.

The V call is TRBV19, the J call TRBJ2-2; weak D call: TRBD2 (5 bases). The CDR3 has 16 amino acids. Germline loops: CDR1 LNHDA, CDR2 SQIVND (reference sequence). V lost 1 base, J lost 1 base, and 10 bases lay in between. The CDR3 DNA reads TGTGCCAGTAGTATAGGTCCCGGGGTGAACACCGGGGAGCTGTTTTTT. It specifies CASSIGPGVNTGELFF. Combining the CDR3 with reference TRBV19 and TRBJ2-2 gives the whole variable domain DGGITQSPKYLFRKEGQNVTLSCEQNLNHDAMYWYRQDPGQGLRLIYYSQIVNDFQKGDIAEGYSVSREKKESFPLTVTSAQKNPTAFYLCASSIGPGVNTGELFFGEGSRLTVL.

Notes on this clone: This could be a read error, since a much larger clone is one nucleotide away. The V gene is TRBV2, the J gene TRBJ2-3; D call uncertain. Germline V gene sequence: CDR1 SNHLY, CDR2 FYNNEI. The CDR3 is 12 amino acids. With 6 bases removed from V and 2 bases from J, the gap between germline ends came to 6 bases. The CDR3: CASRDDTDTQYF. The DNA for the CDR3 is TGTGCCAGCAGAGATGACACAGATACGCAGTATTTT. The full variable domain, in which reference TRBV2 and TRBJ2-3 provide the parts outside the CDR3, is EPEVTQTPSHQVTQMGQEVILRCVPISNHLYFYWYRQILGQKVEFLVSFYNNEISEKSEIFDDQFSVERPDGSNFTLKIRSTKLEDSAMYFCASRDDTDTQYFGPGTRLTVL.

The J gene is TRBJ1-6, the V gene TRBV12-3 or TRBV12-4, with a tentative D call TRBD1 (6 bases). Trimming shortened V by 7 bases and J by 9 bases, and 10 bases separated the two germline ends. The CDR3 spans 12 residues. The CDR3 reads CASTDRFSPLHF. Written as DNA, the CDR3 is TGTGCCAGCACCGACAGGTTTTCACCCCTCCACTTT.

The J gene is TRBJ1-1, the V gene TRBV5-6; D is possibly TRBD1 (6 bases). CDR3 length: 14 residues. V was clipped by 0 bases and J by 8 bases, with 14 bases between them. The germline V gene has CDR1 SGHDT and CDR2 YYEEEE. CDR3 nucleotide sequence: TGTGCCAGCAGCTTGGTCCCGACAGGAACGGAAGCTTTCTTT. This gives the protein CASSLVPTGTEAFF.

V usage is TRBV6-6 and J usage is TRBJ2-1; 9 nucleotides line up with TRBD2. From germline, CDR1 is MNHNY and CDR2 SVGAGI (reference sequence). The CDR3 consists of 16 residues. V was clipped by 0 bases and J by 2 bases; unmatched bases: 2. The CDR3 nucleotides are TGTGCCAGCAGTTACTCGGTAGCGGGGGCCTACAATGAGCAGTTCTTC. This translates into CASSYSVAGAYNEQFF.

J is TRBJ1-1 and V is TRBV6-1; D is ambiguous. CDR1 and CDR2 (germline): MNHNS, SASEGT. The length of the CDR3 is 16 residues. V was clipped by 1 base and J by 1 base, with 13 bases between them. Here the CDR3 reads CASSEGRGRGNTEAFF. The CDR3 DNA reads TGTGCCAGCAGTGAAGGACGAGGGCGAGGGAACACTGAAGCTTTCTTT.

The rearrangement joins TRBV27 to TRBJ2-7; TRBD1 aligns across 7 bases. Germline lookup yields CDR1 MNHEY and CDR2 SMNVEV (reference sequence). V gave up 5 bases and J gave up 0 bases; unmatched junction bases: 7. The CDR3 consists of 15 residues. The CDR3 sequence is CASSPRRGPSYEQYF. The DNA of the CDR3 is TGTGCCAGCAGTCCCCGAAGGGGGCCCTCCTACGAGCAGTACTTC.

The chain combines TRBV2 with TRBJ1-5; D perhaps matches TRBD1 (5 bases). Per the germline V gene, CDR1 is SNHLY and CDR2 is FYNNEI. This CDR3 has 11 residues. Between the trimmed V and J ends, which lost 10 bases and 11 bases, there was a span of 15 bases. The CDR3 region is CATQRDGAQHF. The DNA of the CDR3 is TGTGCCACCCAGAGGGACGGAGCCCAGCATTTT.

This chain connects TRBV5-1 to TRBJ1-2, with D unresolved. This CDR3 is 15 amino acids long. Looked up from germline, CDR1 is SGHRS and CDR2 is YFSETQ. Trimming took off 4 bases at V and 2 bases at J, with 15 bases between the two ends. This CDR3 reads CASSPYNFENYGYTF. The CDR3 coding sequence is TGCGCCAGCAGCCCGTACAACTTTGAGAACTATGGCTACACCTTC.

The chain carries TRBV19 and TRBJ1-5, with a possible D match to TRBD1 (5 bases). Trimming removed 1 base from V and 5 bases from J, with 15 bases in between. This CDR3 is built from 16 residues. Germline V CDR1 and CDR2: LNHDA, SQIVND (reference sequence). For the CDR3, the DNA is TGTGCCAGTAGTATAGGGGTCTCGGGGGTAGATCAGCCCCAGCATTTT. Translated, it gives CASSIGVSGVDQPQHF. Complete variable domain (other parts from reference TRBV19 and TRBJ1-5): DGGITQSPKYLFRKEGQNVTLSCEQNLNHDAMYWYRQDPGQGLRLIYYSQIVNDFQKGDIAEGYSVSREKKESFPLTVTSAQKNPTAFYLCASSIGVSGVDQPQHFGDGTRLSIL.

The V call is TRBV28, the J call TRBJ1-6; D call uncertain. V lost 5 bases and J lost 10, with 9 bases in between. CDR3 size: 12 residues. Germline V gene data show CDR1 as MDHEN and CDR2 as SYDVKM. CDR3 residues: CASSRQSSPLHF. In nucleotides, the CDR3 is TGTGCCAGCAGTCGCCAGAGCTCACCCCTCCACTTT.

The genes are TRBV5-8 and TRBJ1-4, with D unclear. V gave up 4 bases and J gave up 6 bases, with 16 bases separating them. This CDR3 has 15 amino acids. Germline CDR1 reads SGHTS; CDR2 reads YDEGEE. The CDR3: CASSPAGKVDEKLFF. CDR3 nucleotide sequence: TGTGCCAGCAGCCCGGCTGGGAAGGTTGATGAAAAACTGTTTTTT.

V gene TRBV9 combines with J gene TRBJ2-3; no firm D call. Germline lookup yields CDR1 SGDLS and CDR2 YYNGEE. The CDR3 spans 16 residues. The V end was cut by 0 bases, the J end by 2 bases, with 13 bases between. In DNA form, the CDR3 reads TGTGCCAGCAGCGTAGGTGACTCAAAGAACACAGATACGCAGTATTTT. Its protein is CASSVGDSKNTDTQYF.

The CDR3 DNA is TGTGCCACCAGCAGAGATAATGGAGTACAAGCTTTCTTT. Protein: CATSRDNGVQAFF. The genes are TRBV15 and TRBJ1-1, with D uncertain. Germline V gives CDR1 LNHNV, CDR2 YYDKDF (reference sequence). The CDR3 spans 13 residues. The V end was cut by 0 bases, the J end by 9 bases, with 11 bases between.

V and J are TRBV18 and TRBJ1-1; TRBD1 might be the D (5 bases). This CDR3 is 13 amino acids long. Deletions cut 8 bases from V and 5 bases from J, with 15 bases between. Germline V gene data show CDR1 as KGHSH and CDR2 as LQKENI. CDR3 coding DNA: TGTGCCAGCAGCGACAGTATAGATACTGAAGCTTTCTTT. As protein: CASSDSIDTEAFF.

The chain recombines TRBV7-2 with TRBJ1-4; D is undetermined. In germline, CDR1 is SGHTA, CDR2 FQGNSA. The CDR3 length is 15 residues. The V and J ends lost 5 bases and 10 bases respectively, with 20 bases between them. The DNA of the CDR3 is TGTGCCAGCAGCGTTAGTGTCGGGATGTCGGGAAAACTGTTTTTT. Its translation: CASSVSVGMSGKLFF.